This TCR beta chain appears in the sequencing data of a study of post-analysis software for immune sequencing data. Study-level background: In terms of disease course, relapsing-remitting, secondary progressive and progressive-relapsing multiple sclerosis were included.

The CDR3 length is 12 residues. Germline V gene lookup returns CDR1 SGDLS and CDR2 YYNGEE. V was clipped by 3 bases and J by 7 bases, with 8 bases between them. Libraries were made from TCR beta cDNA, and they carried unique molecular identifiers. Out of 1 to 10 million T cells, 450,000 to 600,000 cDNA molecules were generated. TCRdb redid the calling of the PCR reads with MiXCR, one entry per CDR3 protein. The profile covers some 690,000 distinct CDR3 sequences, with just under 30% appearing a single time and 0.55% to 0.65% taken by the ten largest. Study results and caveats: The normalized Chao1 diversity of multiple sclerosis patients was significantly lower than that of controls. Controls had lower frequencies than patients of four or five TRBV segments, which included TRBV5-6, TRBV5-1 and TRBV20-1. When the samples were clustered directly with F measure, those that had been prepared in the same batch showed strong co-clustering.

Concerning this clonotype itself: Its antigen is currently unknown.

This chain uses TRBV9 with TRBJ2-1; perhaps TRBD1 as D (5 bases). Sequencing used blood. The sequence derives from a girl aged 10 to 17 with multiple sclerosis. CDR3 protein: CASSGQSNEQFF. DNA of the CDR3: TGTGCCAGCAGCGGACAGTCGAATGAGCAGTTCTTC.